The 7 T cell receptor beta chains presented below share a single source sample, sequenced in a study of spatial heterogeneity in lung cancer. Stated time point: sample taken at primary tumor resection. One entry per CDR3 protein results from TCRdb running MiXCR on the 5' RACE reads. This table holds thousands of distinct CDR3 sequences, roughly 7.4% found once. The sequenced sample was normal lung tissue next to the tumor, obtained at surgery. The receptors originated from a female donor with early-stage non-small cell lung cancer.

This clonotype is labeled medium-sized. CDR3 region: CASSPIPLGADGYTF. In DNA, the CDR3 is TGTGCCAGCTCACCTATCCCCTTGGGGGCCGATGGCTACACCTTC. V is TRBV18 and J is TRBJ1-2, with a possible D match to TRBD1 (6 bases). The CDR3 consists of 15 residues. V lost 3 bases to trimming and J lost 6 bases, with 17 bases between them. Germline V gene data show CDR1 as KGHSH and CDR2 as LQKENI.

This clonotype counts as medium-sized. The CDR3 reads CSVEQDGEQFF. The CDR3 region has the DNA TGCAGCGTTGAACAGGATGGTGAGCAGTTCTTC. The V call is TRBV29-1, the J call TRBJ2-1; no clear D gene. Between the trimmed V and J ends, which lost 2 bases and 9 bases, there was a span of 8 bases. CDR1 is SQVTM and CDR2 is ANQGSEA in the germline V gene. The CDR3 is made up of 11 amino acids.

In this sample, this clonotype turned up a few times. V gene TRBV28 combines with J gene TRBJ2-7; 7 bases fit TRBD1. The CDR3 contains 11 residues. V trimming: 3 bases; J trimming: 10 bases; junction bases outside the gene matches: 3. Germline lookup yields CDR1 MDHEN and CDR2 SYDVKM. This chain's CDR3 is CASSLWDRQYF. The CDR3 region has the DNA TGTGCCAGCAGTTTGTGGGACAGACAGTACTTC.

By its share, this clonotype is medium-sized. The rearrangement joins TRBV7-2 to TRBJ1-3; 7 nucleotides agree with TRBD1. V dropped 1 base and J dropped 2; count of bases not matched to a gene: 8. This CDR3 is built from 17 residues. From germline, CDR1 is SGHTA and CDR2 FQGNSA. CDR3 amino acids: CASSLGGSGGTGNTIYF. The CDR3 nucleotides are TGTGCCAGCAGCTTAGGGGGGTCAGGGGGAACTGGAAACACCATATATTTT. The whole variable domain, filled in from reference TRBV7-2 and TRBJ1-3, reads GAGVSQSPSNKVTEKGKDVELRCDPISGHTALYWYRQSLGQGLEFLIYFQGNSAPDKSGLPSDRFSAERTGGSVSTLTIQRTQQEDSAVYLCASSLGGSGGTGNTIYFGEGSWLTVV.

By sample share, this clonotype is medium-sized. The chain has TRBV18 and TRBJ1-2; D ambiguous. Trimming left V 3 bases short and J 0 bases short, with 5 bases between. CDR1 and CDR2 (germline): KGHSH, LQKENI. The CDR3 has 13 amino acids. The CDR3 here is CASSPFTNYGYTF. The CDR3 region has the DNA TGTGCCAGCTCACCGTTTACTAACTATGGCTACACCTTC.

This clonotype is deemed medium-sized. The rearrangement joins TRBV3-1 to TRBJ2-3, with a tentative D call TRBD2 (5 bases). The V end was cut by 8 bases, the J end by 4 bases, with 7 bases between. Germline assignment: CDR1 LGHDT and CDR2 YNNKEL (reference sequence). The CDR3 consists of 11 residues. CDR3 region: CASRRADTQYF. As DNA, the CDR3 is TGTGCCAGCCGGCGGGCAGATACGCAGTATTTT.

This clonotype was recorded at least ten times. The chain uses TRBV28 and TRBJ1-2, with D unresolved. The germline CDR1 and CDR2 sequences are MDHEN and SYDVKM. V gave up 4 bases and J gave up 4 bases, with 10 bases separating them. This CDR3 region has 13 residues. The CDR3 DNA is TGTGCCAGCAGTTCTATTGGTCCCTATGGCTACACCTTC. Protein product: CASSSIGPYGYTF.